These 13 T cell receptor beta chains were all obtained from the same sample, sequenced in a study of blood T cells in healthy people across ages. Then a second PCR, running roughly 7 to 11 cycles, was carried out with a sample-barcoded 5' primer and a J-beta primer mix. TCRdb recomputed calls from the 5' RACE reads with MiXCR, one row per CDR3 protein. Here the sample spans approximately 790,000 distinct CDR3 sequences, approximately 65% being singletons. The sequencing input was blood. Source of these receptors: a man younger than 40 in good health.

The chain recombines TRBV7-2 with TRBJ1-5; D is possibly TRBD1 (5 bases). In germline, CDR1 is SGHTA, CDR2 FQGNSA. The CDR3 covers 13 residues. V lost 4 bases to trimming and J lost 7 bases, with 11 bases between them. CDR3 protein: CASSSVEGQPQHF. The CDR3 region has the DNA TGTGCCAGCAGCTCCGTCGAGGGGCAGCCCCAGCATTTT.

The chain recombines TRBV9 with TRBJ2-5, with D possibly matching TRBD2 (6 bases). Germline lookup yields CDR1 SGDLS and CDR2 YYNGEE. The CDR3 runs to 14 residues. Deletions cut 3 bases from V and 3 bases from J, with 12 bases between. The CDR3 loop is CASSAPRLEETQYF. Here the CDR3 DNA reads TGTGCCAGCAGCGCACCGCGACTAGAAGAGACCCAGTACTTC.

This chain joins TRBV5-1 and TRBJ2-5; D uncertain. Judging by the DNA end, TRBJ2-7 fits better; the J call may be wrong. The CDR3 sequence is 15 residues long. From germline, CDR1 is SGHRS and CDR2 YFSETQ. The CDR3 loop reads CASSSAFGNTYEQYF. The CDR3 coding sequence is TGCGCCAGCAGCTCGGCCTTCGGAAATACCTACGAGCAGTACTTC.

CDR3 protein: CASSPLTGTGANVLTF. CDR3 in DNA: TGTGCCAGCTCACCGCTTACAGGGACTGGGGCCAACGTCCTGACTTTC. V and J are TRBV18 and TRBJ2-6; D is possibly TRBD1 (6 bases). The CDR3 runs 16 residues. Germline assignment: CDR1 KGHSH and CDR2 LQKENI. Trimming pared 3 bases from V and 2 bases from J, leaving 11 bases between.

The rearrangement joins TRBV28 to TRBJ2-7; D unresolved. Germline CDR1 reads MDHEN; CDR2 reads SYDVKM. There are 14 residues in the CDR3. The V end lost 0 bases, the J end lost 3 bases, and 9 bases lay between the germline ends. CDR3 in DNA: TGTGCCAGCAGTTTATGGAGGCAGAGCTACGAGCAGTACTTC. This sequence encodes CASSLWRQSYEQYF.

The chain carries TRBV6-5 and TRBJ2-1; no clear D. Germline-derived CDR1 and CDR2 are MNHEY and SVGAGI. This CDR3 is 14 amino acids long. The V end was cut by 0 bases, the J end by 5 bases, with 8 bases between. CDR3: CASSYSGYHNEQFF. In DNA, the CDR3 is TGTGCCAGCAGTTACTCGGGATACCACAATGAGCAGTTCTTC.

The chain has TRBV5-1 and TRBJ2-6; D call uncertain. The CDR3 is 18 residues long. The germline gives CDR1 SGHRS, CDR2 YFSETQ. The ends were cut back, 0 bases at V and 0 bases at J, with 13 bases in the middle. In DNA form, the CDR3 reads TGCGCCAGCAGCTTGGTACAGACAAGACTCTCTGGGGCCAACGTCCTGACTTTC. It codes for CASSLVQTRLSGANVLTF.

The V gene is TRBV7-2, the J gene TRBJ2-7; D unresolved. The CDR3 has 12 amino acids. V was clipped by 2 bases and J by 6 bases, with 8 bases between them. Germline loops: CDR1 SGHTA, CDR2 FQGNSA. CDR3 DNA: TGTGCCAGCAGCTTAACCGGGTGCGAGCAGTACTTC. Translated: CASSLTGCEQYF.

The sample holds one count of this clonotype. A much larger clone sits a single nucleotide away, making a read error possible. This chain uses TRBV7-2 with TRBJ2-5; D gene unclear. Germline-derived CDR1 and CDR2 are SGHTA and FQGNSA. The CDR3 sequence is 12 residues long. The CDR3 loop is CASSLEAETQNF. The CDR3 nucleotides are TGTGCCAGCAGCTTAGAGGCGGAGACCCAGAACTTC.

This clonotype was found once. This chain uses TRBV10-3 with TRBJ1-5; no reliable D call. Deletions cut 0 bases from V and 8 bases from J, with 14 bases between. The CDR3 runs 15 residues. Looked up from germline, CDR1 is ENHRY and CDR2 is SYGVKD. The CDR3 loop reads CAISESISVREPQHF. For the CDR3, the DNA is TGTGCCATCAGTGAGTCGATAAGTGTTAGGGAGCCCCAGCATTTT.

This rearrangement joins TRBV20-1 to TRBJ1-1; 10 bases fit TRBD1. The CDR3 consists of 16 residues. The germline V gene has CDR1 DFQATT and CDR2 SNEGSKA (reference sequence). The V and J ends lost 2 bases and 4 bases, in that order; junction bases with no gene match: 10. For the CDR3, the DNA is TGCAGTGCTAGAATGTGGGGACAGGGGTCGGGCACTGAAGCTTTCTTT. Encoded protein: CSARMWGQGSGTEAFF.

This clonotype was detected only a few times. This chain uses TRBV24-1 with TRBJ2-7, with a weak D call TRBD2 (5 bases). The germline V gene has CDR1 KGHDR and CDR2 SFDVKD. The CDR3 covers 13 residues. V dropped 7 bases and J dropped 3 bases, with 12 bases sitting between them. This CDR3 is CATSLTGVYEQYF. The CDR3 region has the DNA TGTGCCACCAGCTTAACCGGGGTCTACGAGCAGTACTTC.

The rearrangement joins TRBV20-1 to TRBJ2-5; 7 bases fit TRBD2. Germline-derived CDR1 and CDR2 are DFQATT and SNEGSKA (reference sequence). V lost 0 bases and J lost 4; bases outside the gene matches: 5. CDR3 length: 14 amino acids. CDR3 sequence (DNA): TGCAGTGCTAGAGATTTCCTAGCGGCAGAGACCCAGTACTTC. This encodes CSARDFLAAETQYF.